Reported below is one T cell receptor beta chain. No antigen is known for it. No base-level quality is on record; no much larger clone is a single base apart. Including the terminal cysteine and phenylalanine, the CDR3 comprises 14 residues. The entry retains the CDR3 DNA only, 42 bases that are in frame from base 1. The V end loses 3 bases and the J end loses 7 bases, and a stretch of 10 bases separates them. Based on the germline V gene, the CDR1 and CDR2 sequences are MNHEY and SVGAGI. These data are taken from a study of CD8+CD57+ T cells in acquired aplastic anemia (dated by TCRdb to about 2018). About the investigation overall: On average, sorted CD4+ and CD8+ cells yielded around 3.1 ug of extracted DNA, with a range of about 0.18 to 30 ug. An average of approximately 9.8 million reads for CD4+ cells and under 12 million reads for CD8+ cells was obtained from healthy donor samples. Summary of the overall study and its limitations: Between patients and healthy controls, no significant difference in CD8+ Simpson's diversity was found (P=0.060). Roughly 30 CD8+ CDR3 sequences were found to be shared between patients and controls, but these sequences appeared to be highly expressed in patients and within the immunodominant clones of the patients.

In this study, sorted CD4+ and CD8+ T cells from the blood of healthy subjects and of severe aplastic anemia patients had their TCR repertoires deep-sequenced. Ficoll-Paque density gradient centrifugation was used to isolate peripheral blood mononuclear cells. Before DNA was extracted, CD4+ and CD8+ T cells were sorted using either FACS or magnetic beads. Genomic DNA was used as template for profiling of TCR beta VDJ combinations and CDR3 sequences. An Illumina HiSeq 2000 was used for TCR repertoire sequencing. The original pipeline was this. TRBV/TRBJ rearrangement plots, CDR3 size and DJ length profiles, and Simpson's diversity index were used to assess repertoires. Whichever DNA sequence was most abundant in the deep sequencing data was defined as the immunodominant clone. CDR3 amino acid sequences were checked for sharing between subjects and were compared against published repertoires and the VDJdb database. TCRdb ran its own pipeline on the public reads, namely fastp trimming at Q25 and MiXCR clone calling, and kept in-frame beta chains. Duplicate CDR3 protein sequences are folded into a single record with the most common DNA and genes. TCRdb, rather than the study authors, made the V and J calls. This sample gives about 160,000 distinct CDR3 sequences in total; approximately 43% of them show up just once. The top ten clones comprise approximately 1.1% of the sample.

The receptor was derived from a human donor in good health. The sequence joins TRBV6-5 to TRBJ1-6; the D gene is perhaps TRBD1, from 5 matching bases. The material sequenced was sorted CD4+, CD8+, or CD8+CD57+ T cells (not recorded which) from PBMCs. The DNA sequence is as follows: TGTGCCAGCAGTTATCAGGGACGGAATTCACCCCTCCACTTT. Translated, it reads CASSYQGRNSPLHF.